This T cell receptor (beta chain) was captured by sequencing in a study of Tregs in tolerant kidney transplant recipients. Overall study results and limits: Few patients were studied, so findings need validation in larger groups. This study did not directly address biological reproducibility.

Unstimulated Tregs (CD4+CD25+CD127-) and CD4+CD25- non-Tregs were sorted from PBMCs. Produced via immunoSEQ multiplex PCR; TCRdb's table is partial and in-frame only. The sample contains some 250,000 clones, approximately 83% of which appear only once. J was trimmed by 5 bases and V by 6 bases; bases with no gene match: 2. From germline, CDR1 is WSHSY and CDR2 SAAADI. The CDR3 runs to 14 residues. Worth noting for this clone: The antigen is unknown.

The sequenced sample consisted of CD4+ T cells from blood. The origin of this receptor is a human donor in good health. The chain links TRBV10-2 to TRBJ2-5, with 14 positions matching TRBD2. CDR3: CASRGLAGEETQYF. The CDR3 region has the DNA TGCGCCAGCAGGGGACTAGCGGGAGAGGAGACCCAGTACTTC.